A selection of T cell receptor beta chains follows, all from one sample in a study of cytomegalovirus exposure and HLA in healthy donors. Generated by immunoSEQ multiplex PCR, the TCRdb table keeps only in-frame clones and is missing some. This table has 250,000 to 350,000 clones, 75% to 90% appearing once. Sequencing was carried out using PBMCs. These receptors were obtained from a woman aged 25 to 39 in good health and CMV-seropositive. Each CDR3 is given with its conserved first and last residue. A D gene is named only where the DNA matches it firmly. Size is stated for part of the rows, as once, few or many counts, or as a class when the clone is expanded.

d_call	clone_size	v_call	j_call	cdr3_nt	cdr3_aa
NA	once	TRBV10-2	TRBJ1-6	TGCGCCAGCAGCGCAACCGACTCTAATTCACCCCTCCACTTT	CASSATDSNSPLHF
NA	NA	TRBV15	TRBJ1-3	TGTGCCACCAGCAGAGAAGCGGTGGGAGCCGGAAACACCATATATTTT	CATSREAVGAGNTIYF
NA	NA	TRBV15	TRBJ1-6	TGTGCCACCAGCAGAGATCCAGGGACAAGGAATTCACCCCTCCACTTT	CATSRDPGTRNSPLHF
TRBD2	NA	TRBV11-3	TRBJ2-1	TGTGCCAGCAGCTTAACCGGACTAGCGGGAGGCTTTGAGCAGTTCTTC	CASSLTGLAGGFEQFF
TRBD1	NA	TRBV4-1	TRBJ1-2	TGCGCCAGCAGCCAGCAGGGAGGGGGCGCGGATGGCTACACCTTC	CASSQQGGGADGYTF
NA	once	TRBV7-9	TRBJ2-5	TGTGCCAGCAGCTCCGGCCGGAAGACAGTTATCCAAGAGACCCAGTACTTC	CASSSGRKTVIQETQYF
NA	once	TRBV5-5	TRBJ1-4	TGTGCCAGCAGCTACAGGCCCCCCCTTGCAACTAATGAAAAACTGTTTTTT	CASSYRPPLATNEKLFF
NA	NA	TRBV27	TRBJ2-1	TGTGCCAGCAGTTTAAGTCGTCTAGCATCCTACAATGAGCAGTTCTTC	CASSLSRLASYNEQFF
NA	NA	TRBV15	TRBJ2-5	TGTGCCACCAGCAGTTTGACTGGCTATCAAGAGACCCAGTACTTC	CATSSLTGYQETQYF
NA	few	TRBV2	TRBJ1-1	TGTGCCAACCTGGGGGGGGACACTGAAGCTTTCTTT	CANLGGDTEAFF
NA	NA	TRBV7-2	TRBJ2-5	TGTGCCAGCAGCCCGAAGCGGGCGATCTTGGAGACCCAGTACTTC	CASSPKRAILETQYF
TRBD1	NA	TRBV5-5	TRBJ1-1	TGTGCCAGCAGCTTGGCCCGACAGGGGGCGGGCACTGAAGCTTTCTTT	CASSLARQGAGTEAFF
NA	NA	TRBV9	TRBJ1-4	TGTGCCAGCAGCGTAGGCGGAGGGAATGAAAAACTGTTTTTT	CASSVGGGNEKLFF
TRBD1	few	TRBV19	TRBJ2-5	TGTGCCAGTAGTATAGCTGGGACAGCCCAAGAGACCCAGTACTTC	CASSIAGTAQETQYF
NA	NA	TRBV6-1	TRBJ1-2	TGTGCCAGCAGTGAAGCAGGACAGAGAGTAAGAGCTAACTATGGCTACACCTTC	CASSEAGQRVRANYGYTF
NA	NA	TRBV18	TRBJ1-3	TGTGCCAGCTCACCACGGTCATCTGGAAACACCATATATTTT	CASSPRSSGNTIYF
TRBD1	NA	TRBV10-3	TRBJ1-3	TGTGCCATCAACCAGGGGGGCCCGGGAAACACCATATATTTT	CAINQGGPGNTIYF
NA	NA	TRBV30	TRBJ2-1	TGTGCCTGGAGTGAAATAGCGGACCTTAGCTCCTACAATGAGCAGTTCTTC	CAWSEIADLSSYNEQFF
NA	NA	TRBV29-1	TRBJ2-3	TGCAGCGTTGCTCGGGAAGCAGATACGCAGTATTTT	CSVAREADTQYF
TRBD2	NA	TRBV27	TRBJ2-5	TGTGCCAGCAGCCCAACACTAGCGGGGGAGTTTACAGAGACCCAGTACTTC	CASSPTLAGEFTETQYF
NA	once	TRBV2	TRBJ2-2	TGTGCCAGCAAACAGGGTTTTGGTAACACCGGGGAGCTGTTTTTT	CASKQGFGNTGELFF
NA	NA	TRBV10-2	TRBJ1-2	TGCGCCAGCAGTGAGTTCGGGGCGCTTGGGGGCTACACCTTC	CASSEFGALGGYTF
NA	once	TRBV6-5	TRBJ2-1	TGTGCCAGCAGTTCAGGGTCCAATGAGCAGTTCTTC	CASSSGSNEQFF
NA	NA	TRBV29-1	TRBJ2-2	TGCAGCGTGCGATCGGACACCGGGGAGCTGTTTTTT	CSVRSDTGELFF
NA	NA	TRBV19	TRBJ1-2	TGTGCCAGTGGACGGACAGCTAACTATGGCTACACCTTC	CASGRTANYGYTF
NA	NA	TRBV27	TRBJ2-2	TGTGCCAGCAGTAGGTCAGGGCCCACCGGGGAGCTGTTTTTT	CASSRSGPTGELFF
NA	NA	TRBV28	TRBJ2-7	TGTGCCAGCAGAGTACCGTCTCGGTACGAGCAGTACTTC	CASRVPSRYEQYF
TRBD2	NA	TRBV5-1	TRBJ2-1	TGCGCCAGCAGGACTAGCGGGAGTAGCACCTACAATGAGCAGTTCTTC	CASRTSGSSTYNEQFF